These 24 T cell receptor beta chains originate from one sample sequenced in a study of response to subunit inactivated influenza vaccine. TCRdb reprocessed the RT-PCR reads with MiXCR, giving one entry per CDR3 protein. The profile shows approximately 530,000 distinct CDR3 sequences, 6.5% to 8% of them singletons. The source material was PBMCs from blood, sampled 23 months after vaccination. The origin of the receptors is a man aged 45 to 70 who received an inactivated influenza vaccine.

V is TRBV3-1 and J is TRBJ2-2; the match to TRBD2 covers 8 bases. The CDR3 extends over 16 amino acids. In germline, CDR1 is LGHDT, CDR2 YNNKEL (reference sequence). After removal of 7 bases from V and 0 bases from J, the junction contained 7 bases not matched to a gene. The CDR3 loop reads CASKSGGRANTGELFF. CDR3 bases: TGTGCCAGCAAGAGCGGGGGCAGGGCGAACACCGGGGAGCTGTTTTTT.

To note about this clonotype: An end of the junction does not agree with germline; a read error may underlie this. This chain links TRBV5-1 with TRBJ2-1, with TRBD1 matching 8 bases. CDR1 and CDR2 (germline): SGHRS, YFSETQ. CDR3 length equals 14 residues. CDR3 in amino acids: CAGSDQDRADEQFF. The CDR3 DNA follows: TGCGCCGGCAGCGACCAGGACAGGGCCGATGAGCAGTTCTTC.

This chain connects TRBV6-5 to TRBJ1-2; D is ambiguous. V dropped 2 bases and J dropped 2 bases, with 6 bases sitting between them. CDR3 length equals 13 residues. Germline CDR1 is MNHEY and CDR2 is SVGAGI. CDR3 sequence: CASSYDTNYGYTF. The CDR3 region has the DNA TGTGCCAGCAGTTACGACACAAACTATGGCTACACCTTC.

This clonotype was counted ten times or more. The chain couples TRBV11-2 to TRBJ2-1; possible D gene TRBD1, 6 bases. Trimming took 1 base from V and 7 from J, leaving 11 bases between them. Germline assignment: CDR1 SGHAT and CDR2 FQNNGV. The CDR3 is made up of 14 amino acids. CDR3 in amino acids: CASSLADSSNEQFF. CDR3 bases: TGTGCCAGCAGCTTAGCGGACAGCTCGAATGAGCAGTTCTTC.

Only a few counts were recorded for this clonotype. The chain uses TRBV7-9 and TRBJ2-1; TRBD1 matches 7 bases. Germline values: CDR1 SEHNR, CDR2 FQNEAQ (reference sequence). The CDR3 runs 15 residues. J lost 0 bases, V lost 6 bases, and 5 bases had no gene match. The CDR3: CASSQRDSSYNEQFF. As DNA, the CDR3 is TGTGCCAGCAGTCAGAGGGACAGCTCCTACAATGAGCAGTTCTTC.

In this sample, this clonotype turned up many times. The chain recombines TRBV11-2 with TRBJ1-1, with D possibly being TRBD1 (5 bases). Trimming took 5 bases from V and 5 from J, leaving 24 bases between them. Germline CDR1 SGHAT, CDR2 FQNNGV. CDR3 length equals 17 residues. The CDR3 is CASSLSGREADRTEAFF. DNA for the CDR3: TGTGCCAGCAGCCTAAGTGGCAGGGAGGCAGACCGGACTGAAGCTTTCTTT. Supplemented by reference TRBV11-2 and TRBJ1-1, the full variable domain reads EAGVAQSPRYKIIEKRQSVAFWCNPISGHATLYWYQQILGQGPKLLIQFQNNGVVDDSQLPKDRFSAERLKGVDSTLKIQPAKLEDSAVYLCASSLSGREADRTEAFFGQGTRLTVV.

The chain links TRBV20-1 to TRBJ1-1; D is unresolved. Germline-derived CDR1 and CDR2 are DFQATT and SNEGSKA (reference sequence). Trimming stripped 4 bases from V and 1 base from J, with 7 bases between. This CDR3 spans 12 amino acids. CDR3 in DNA: TGCAGTGCTACAGACGAGAACACTGAAGCTTTCTTT. It yields the protein CSATDENTEAFF.

CDR3 DNA: TGCAGTGCTAGGGGGGGACAGGGTCGGCCCGGGGAGCTGTTTTTT. It is translated as CSARGGQGRPGELFF. The V gene is TRBV20-1, the J gene TRBJ2-2; TRBD1 aligns across 9 bases. This CDR3 has 15 residues. CDR1 is DFQATT and CDR2 is SNEGSKA in the germline V gene (reference sequence). V trimming: 3 bases; J trimming: 6 bases; junction bases outside the gene matches: 8.

This clonotype was seen repeatedly, ten times or more. CDR3 nucleotide sequence: TGCGCCAGCAGCTTGTCCACAACGACCTACGAGCAGTACTTC. Residues: CASSLSTTTYEQYF. The rearrangement joins TRBV5-1 to TRBJ2-7, with D unresolved. The CDR3 loop spans 14 amino acids. Trimming left V 1 base short and J 2 bases short, with 10 bases between. Germline V gene data show CDR1 as SGHRS and CDR2 as YFSETQ.

This clonotype has only a few counts. This chain uses TRBV2 with TRBJ2-7; D gene unclear. Germline V gene data show CDR1 as SNHLY and CDR2 as FYNNEI. This CDR3 is built from 13 residues. V lost 0 bases to trimming and J lost 4 bases, with 7 bases between them. The CDR3 loop reads CASSEALGYEQYF. Here the CDR3 DNA reads TGTGCCAGCAGTGAAGCATTGGGTTACGAGCAGTACTTC.

This clonotype was picked up many times. The chain carries TRBV28 and TRBJ1-4, with TRBD1 matching over 11 bases. Unmatched junction bases numbered 7, after V lost 5 bases and J lost 5 bases. CDR3 length: 16 residues. Germline V CDR1 and CDR2: MDHEN, SYDVKM. The CDR3 DNA sequence: TGTGCCAGCAGTCTGTGGACAGGGGGCCGGAATGAAAAACTGTTTTTT. This encodes CASSLWTGGRNEKLFF.

This clonotype was detected only a few times. The chain links TRBV14 to TRBJ1-1, with TRBD1 as a possible D gene (5 bases). Germline CDR1 SGHDN, CDR2 FVKESK. Between the trimmed V and J ends, which lost 4 bases and 4 bases, there was a span of 13 bases. The CDR3 extends over 14 amino acids. The CDR3 DNA reads as TGTGCCAGCAGCCGCTCACTGGGGGGCACTGAAGCTTTCTTT. Protein product: CASSRSLGGTEAFF.

This clonotype has ten or more counts. The V and J genes are TRBV24-1 and TRBJ1-2; D gene uncertain. Germline V gene sequence: CDR1 KGHDR, CDR2 SFDVKD. The CDR3 is 12 residues long. V was cut by 0 bases and J by 8 bases, with 6 bases left in between. The CDR3 DNA follows: TGTGCCACCAGTGATTTGGTTGGGGGCTACACCTTC. Encoded protein: CATSDLVGGYTF.

This clonotype was counted many times. The rearrangement links TRBV28 to TRBJ2-5, with D tentatively TRBD1 (5 bases). CDR3 length: 13 amino acids. V lost 6 bases to trimming and J lost 3 bases, with 11 bases between them. The germline gives CDR1 MDHEN, CDR2 SYDVKM. DNA for the CDR3: TGTGCCAGCAGCCGACAGCACAAAGAGACCCAGTACTTC. Amino acid sequence: CASSRQHKETQYF.

In this sample, this clonotype turned up a few times. The rearrangement joins TRBV7-9 to TRBJ2-3, with TRBD2 identical over 10 bases. CDR1 and CDR2 (germline): SEHNR, FQNEAQ (reference sequence). The length of the CDR3 is 17 residues. V lost 7 bases, J lost 2 bases, and 12 bases stayed unmatched. The CDR3 region has the DNA TGTGCCAGCAACCCAAATAGCGGGAGGAAATTCACAGATACGCAGTATTTT. Amino acid sequence: CASNPNSGRKFTDTQYF.

J is TRBJ2-3 and V is TRBV11-2, with TRBD2 matching over 7 bases. Germline CDR1 reads SGHAT; CDR2 reads FQNNGV. Unmatched junction bases numbered 8, after V lost 4 bases and J lost 1 base. The CDR3 runs 16 residues. CDR3: CASSSLSGVGTDTQYF. The CDR3 coding sequence is TGTGCCAGCAGCTCTCTCAGCGGGGTGGGCACAGATACGCAGTATTTT. Together with reference TRBV11-2 and TRBJ2-3, the CDR3 gives the full variable domain: EAGVAQSPRYKIIEKRQSVAFWCNPISGHATLYWYQQILGQGPKLLIQFQNNGVVDDSQLPKDRFSAERLKGVDSTLKIQPAKLEDSAVYLCASSSLSGVGTDTQYFGPGTRLTVL.

Many counts were recorded for this clonotype. The chain combines TRBV7-6 with TRBJ2-2, with D perhaps being TRBD1 or TRBD2 (6 bases each). Deletions cut 1 base from V and 4 bases from J, with 19 bases between. The CDR3 has 18 residues. CDR1 and CDR2 from the germline V gene are SGHVS and FNYEAQ. The DNA of the CDR3 is TGTGCCAGCAGCTTAGGGGCTATGGGCAGGGGACTCACCGGGGAGCTGTTTTTT. Translated: CASSLGAMGRGLTGELFF.

This clonotype was observed a handful of times. The chain couples TRBV29-1 to TRBJ2-1; 13 nucleotides align to TRBD2. The length of the CDR3 is 14 residues. In germline, CDR1 is SQVTM, CDR2 ANQGSEA. J gave up 4 bases and V 7 bases, and 4 bases lay outside the gene matches. The CDR3 protein is CSGKLAGGYNEQFF. The CDR3 nucleotides are TGCAGCGGAAAACTAGCGGGGGGGTACAATGAGCAGTTCTTC.

This clonotype turned up a few times. This chain links TRBV6-6 with TRBJ2-1; no definite D call. V lost 5 bases to trimming and J lost 13 bases, with 15 bases between them. The CDR3 is made up of 12 amino acids. CDR1 is MNHNY and CDR2 is SVGAGI in the germline V gene (reference sequence). The CDR3: CASSTIRFEQFF. The CDR3 coding sequence is TGTGCCAGCAGTACAATACGGTTCGAACAGTTCTTC.

This clonotype has a count of ten or more. This chain uses TRBV2 with TRBJ1-1; D might be TRBD1 (5 bases). Germline-derived CDR1 and CDR2 are SNHLY and FYNNEI. This CDR3 contains 11 residues. V was pared by 7 bases and J by 8 bases, with 11 bases between. CDR3 sequence (DNA): TGTGCCAGCACGCAGGGTGGGGAAGCTTTCTTT. This sequence encodes CASTQGGEAFF.

This clonotype has just a few counts. V gene TRBV18 combines with J gene TRBJ1-1; 12 bases align to TRBD1. CDR3 length equals 17 residues. Unmatched junction bases numbered 12, after V lost 6 bases and J lost 4 bases. Germline CDR1 is KGHSH and CDR2 is LQKENI. In nucleotides, the CDR3 is TGTGCCAGCTCGCTAGGGACAGGGGGCAGGCTGGCCACTGAAGCTTTCTTT. Encoded protein: CASSLGTGGRLATEAFF. Supplemented by reference TRBV18 and TRBJ1-1, the full variable domain reads NAGVMQNPRHLVRRRGQEARLRCSPMKGHSHVYWYRQLPEEGLKFMVYLQKENIIDESGMPKERFSAEFPKEGPSILRIQQVVRGDSAAYFCASSLGTGGRLATEAFFGQGTRLTVV.

In this sample, this clonotype turned up a few times. This chain joins TRBV6-7 and TRBJ1-1; TRBD1 agrees at 8 bases. TRBV6-7 is filed as an ORF, its function uncertain. V lost 5 bases and J lost 1; bases outside the gene matches: 9. The CDR3 runs 16 residues. The CDR3 loop reads CASSQGTGDTNTEAFF. The DNA for the CDR3 is TGTGCCAGCAGTCAAGGGACAGGTGATACGAACACTGAAGCTTTCTTT.

The chain carries TRBV5-1 and TRBJ2-1; 8 bases match TRBD1. Germline V gives CDR1 SGHRS, CDR2 YFSETQ. J was trimmed by 8 bases and V by 1 base; bases with no gene match: 5. The CDR3 covers 14 residues. The CDR3 is CASSLTGGIYEQFF. The CDR3 bases are TGCGCCAGCAGCTTGACAGGGGGAATCTATGAGCAGTTCTTC.

This clonotype was recorded many times. The CDR3 DNA reads as TGTGCCAGCAGTTTATTATTTGATATCGCCACAGATACGCAGTATTTT. Translation gives CASSLLFDIATDTQYF. V and J are TRBV27 and TRBJ2-3; D is ambiguous. The CDR3 loop spans 16 amino acids. The ends were cut back, 1 base at V and 2 bases at J, with 13 bases in the middle. Per the germline V gene, CDR1 is MNHEY and CDR2 is SMNVEV (reference sequence).